This entry describes one T cell receptor beta chain. Original analysis: Nucleated cell number was recorded as an estimate derived from reference gene primer amplification. Sequenced by immunoSEQ multiplex PCR; TCRdb stores in-frame clones only, minus some. D and trimming come from the DNA, and the V and J calls and clone size come from that table. In the table there are fewer than 75,000 clones, roughly 80% of which are singletons. This entry is derived from a study of blood T cell repertoires in COVID-19. Whole-study context: Whether acute or convalescent, the COVID-19 samples came from the United States, Italy and Spain. The cDNA or gDNA used as material had been derived from T cells, B-cell-depleted T cells, or PBMCs.

From germline, CDR1 is KGHSH and CDR2 LQKENI. The CDR3 is made up of 16 amino acids. Trimming stripped 1 base from V and 9 bases from J, with 19 bases between. This chain links TRBV18 with TRBJ2-1; possibly TRBD2 for D (6 bases). The sample taken for sequencing was peripheral blood. The TCR comes from a human donor in a cohort sampled during active COVID-19. CDR3 DNA sequence: TGTGCCAGCTCACCACGGATCGAGACAGCGGGTGGTGAGCAGTTCTTC. Its translation: CASSPRIETAGGEQFF. Full variable domain (missing parts from reference TRBV18 and TRBJ2-1): NAGVMQNPRHLVRRRGQEARLRCSPMKGHSHVYWYRQLPEEGLKFMVYLQKENIIDESGMPKERFSAEFPKEGPSILRIQQVVRGDSAAYFCASSPRIETAGGEQFFGPGTRLTVL.